The 23 T cell receptor beta chains given below trace back to one sample, sequenced in a study of cytomegalovirus exposure and HLA in healthy donors. The PCR ran on 60 Vbeta and 13 Jbeta primers. The data were produced by immunoSEQ multiplex PCR, yet TCRdb's version contains in-frame clones alone and is incomplete. The sample lists around 100,000 clones, over 9% occurring once. The specimen was PBMCs. Receptor source: a middle-aged man in good health and CMV-seropositive.

V usage is TRBV5-4 and J usage is TRBJ2-7; 8 positions match TRBD2. CDR1 and CDR2 (germline): SGHNT, YYREEE (reference sequence). Trimming removed 1 base from V and 5 bases from J; junction bases left unmatched: 5. The CDR3 spans 14 residues. Here the CDR3 reads CASSLREGRHEQYF. The CDR3 coding sequence is TGTGCCAGCAGCTTGCGGGAGGGCCGCCACGAGCAGTACTTC.

The table lists this clone with a count of one. The chain recombines TRBV28 with TRBJ2-7, with TRBD1 identical over 10 bases. With 4 bases clipped from V and 6 bases from J, the junction kept 15 bases outside the gene matches. Germline V gene lookup returns CDR1 MDHEN and CDR2 SYDVKM. This CDR3 region has 17 residues. In DNA form, the CDR3 reads TGTGCCAGCAGTTCGGGAGATAGACAGGGGGCGTGGGGCGAGCAGTACTTC. Amino acids: CASSSGDRQGAWGEQYF.

The table lists this clone with a few counts. This rearrangement joins TRBV7-2 to TRBJ1-2; possible D gene TRBD1, 6 bases. This CDR3 contains 14 residues. CDR1 and CDR2 (germline): SGHTA, FQGNSA. Trimming removed 0 bases from V and 4 bases from J, with 9 bases in between. Here the CDR3 reads CASSLATGSYGYTF. The CDR3 DNA reads as TGTGCCAGCAGCTTAGCGACAGGTAGCTATGGCTACACCTTC. Based on the CDR3 plus reference TRBV7-2 and TRBJ1-2, the full variable domain is GAGVSQSPSNKVTEKGKDVELRCDPISGHTALYWYRQSLGQGLEFLIYFQGNSAPDKSGLPSDRFSAERTGGSVSTLTIQRTQQEDSAVYLCASSLATGSYGYTFGSGTRLTVV.

This chain connects TRBV11-2 to TRBJ1-1; weak D call: TRBD1 (6 bases). Germline V lookup: CDR1 SGHAT, CDR2 FQNNGV. This CDR3 comprises 13 residues. V dropped 3 bases and J dropped 4 bases, with 9 bases sitting between them. In DNA form, the CDR3 reads TGTGCCAGCAGCTTGGGGGCAGGCACTGAAGCTTTCTTT. Its protein product is CASSLGAGTEAFF.

This chain joins TRBV14 and TRBJ1-5; TRBD1 agrees at 8 bases. The trim removed 5 bases at V and 6 bases at J, leaving 3 bases unmatched. Germline V gene data show CDR1 as SGHDN and CDR2 as FVKESK. This CDR3 region has 13 residues. The CDR3 loop is CASSGQGGQPQHF. The CDR3 nucleotides are TGTGCCAGCAGCGGACAGGGTGGTCAGCCCCAGCATTTT.

The chain carries TRBV7-6 and TRBJ1-1; 8 bases are shared with TRBD1. J gave up 1 base and V 1 base, and 11 bases lay outside the gene matches. Germline-derived CDR1 and CDR2 are SGHVS and FNYEAQ. The CDR3 is 18 amino acids. In DNA form, the CDR3 reads TGTGCCAGCAGCTTAGTGGGGACAGGACGGGGCTGGAACACTGAAGCTTTCTTT. Translating it yields CASSLVGTGRGWNTEAFF.

The sample holds a few counts of this clone. This chain links TRBV29-1 with TRBJ1-1, with TRBD1 matching 7 bases. The CDR3 runs to 13 residues. Germline CDR1 and CDR2: SQVTM and ANQGSEA. The ends lost 6 bases at V and 5 bases at J; junction bases unmatched: 9. CDR3 DNA: TGCAGCGTCTACAGGGGCCGGGGTACTGAAGCTTTCTTT. Its translation is CSVYRGRGTEAFF.

This clone showed up just a few times. The chain joins TRBV29-1 to TRBJ2-2; 9 bases match TRBD2. The CDR3 consists of 13 residues. Per the germline V gene, CDR1 is SQVTM and CDR2 is ANQGSEA. V was clipped by 7 bases and J by 8 bases; unmatched bases: 8. CDR3 DNA: TGCAGCGCATCTAGCGGGATACTGGGGGAGCTGTTTTTT. Translated, it gives CSASSGILGELFF.

In its sample, this clone was seen a few times. The V and J genes are TRBV5-1 and TRBJ2-5, with D hard to call. This CDR3 is built from 13 residues. Germline V gives CDR1 SGHRS, CDR2 YFSETQ. Trimming stripped 3 bases from V and 1 base from J, with 7 bases between. Here the CDR3 reads CASSWNSQETQYF. CDR3 DNA sequence: TGCGCCAGCAGCTGGAACAGCCAAGAGACCCAGTACTTC.

In this sample, this clone turned up a few times. The CDR3 spells CASSQDRGYDEQFF. Here the CDR3 DNA reads TGCGCCAGCAGCCAGGACAGGGGGTATGATGAGCAGTTCTTC. The V call is TRBV4-3, the J call TRBJ2-1; 10 bases are shared with TRBD1. Germline V CDR1 and CDR2: LGHNA, YSLEER. The CDR3 has 14 amino acids. Germline trimming cut 3 bases from V and 8 bases from J; bases unmatched to any gene: 4.

In its sample, this clone was seen a few times. The gene calls are TRBV29-1 and TRBJ2-7; 8 positions match TRBD1. J gave up 6 bases and V 4 bases, and 14 bases lay outside the gene matches. Per the germline V gene, CDR1 is SQVTM and CDR2 is ANQGSEA. The CDR3 sequence is 15 residues long. The CDR3 region is CSVVPLTGDSFEQYF. In nucleotides, the CDR3 is TGCAGCGTTGTCCCTTTGACAGGGGATTCTTTCGAGCAGTACTTC.

A word on this clone: At the DNA level, this CDR3 is encoded by other sequences in the same sample as well. This sequence joins TRBV5-4 and TRBJ2-1, with 13 bases matching TRBD2. Germline V gene data show CDR1 as SGHNT and CDR2 as YYREEE (reference sequence). J gave up 8 bases and V 4 bases, and 6 bases lay outside the gene matches. This CDR3 contains 15 residues. The CDR3 sequence is CASSPGLAGVDEQFF. The CDR3 nucleotides read TGTGCCAGCAGCCCTGGACTAGCGGGAGTCGATGAGCAGTTCTTC.

This chain links TRBV14 with TRBJ2-1; D possibly corresponds to TRBD2 (5 bases). The CDR3 contains 15 residues. V gave up 1 base and J gave up 1 base, with 8 bases separating them. The germline V gene encodes CDR1 SGHDN and CDR2 FVKESK. DNA of the CDR3: TGTGCCAGCAGCCAAGCCGGGGTGTCCTACAATGAGCAGTTCTTC. Its protein product is CASSQAGVSYNEQFF.

This chain connects TRBV28 to TRBJ2-3; a weak D match, TRBD1 (5 bases). The CDR3 has 15 amino acids. Trimming removed 5 bases at V and 2 bases at J, with 14 bases between. The germline gives CDR1 MDHEN, CDR2 SYDVKM. CDR3 region: CASSDAGFNTDTQYF. As DNA, the CDR3 is TGTGCCAGCAGTGACGCAGGGTTTAACACAGATACGCAGTATTTT. The full variable domain, its missing parts supplied by reference TRBV28 and TRBJ2-3, is DVKVTQSSRYLVKRTGEKVFLECVQDMDHENMFWYRQDPGLGLRLIYFSYDVKMKEKGDIPEGYSVSREKKERFSLILESASTNQTSMYLCASSDAGFNTDTQYFGPGTRLTVL.

This clone was found a few times. V is TRBV13 and J is TRBJ2-2; a weak D match, TRBD2 (6 bases). Germline CDR1 is PRHDT and CDR2 is FYEKMQ (reference sequence). CDR3 size: 14 residues. The V gene lost 3 bases and the J gene lost 8 bases, with 13 bases spanning the gap. CDR3 in amino acids: CASSLRDSVGELFF. The CDR3 DNA sequence: TGTGCCAGCAGCTTGAGGGACTCGGTGGGGGAGCTGTTTTTT. Based on the CDR3 plus reference TRBV13 and TRBJ2-2, the full variable domain is AAGVIQSPRHLIKEKRETATLKCYPIPRHDTVYWYQQGPGQDPQFLISFYEKMQSDKGSIPDRFSAQQFSDYHSELNMSSLELGDSALYFCASSLRDSVGELFFGEGSRLTVL.

The chain has TRBV5-5 and TRBJ1-5; no reliable D call. The CDR3 runs 15 residues. Germline values: CDR1 SGHKS, CDR2 YYEKEE (reference sequence). V was clipped by 1 base and J by 2 bases, with 10 bases between them. The DNA of the CDR3 is TGTGCCAGCAGCTTGTTAGACGGGGGCAATCAGCCCCAGCATTTT. It codes for CASSLLDGGNQPQHF.

This clone has a handful of counts. The chain couples TRBV5-1 to TRBJ2-2, with 8 bases lining up with TRBD1. There are 16 residues in the CDR3. The junction had 8 bases not matched to a gene; V was cut back by 6 bases and J by 1 base. The germline gives CDR1 SGHRS, CDR2 YFSETQ. The CDR3 DNA is TGCGCCAGCACTAAATCCGGGACAGGGAACACCGGGGAGCTGTTTTTT. Encoded protein: CASTKSGTGNTGELFF.

This clone is labeled as medium-sized. The chain uses TRBV19 and TRBJ2-6, with D maybe TRBD2 (5 bases). Germline-derived CDR1 and CDR2 are LNHDA and SQIVND (reference sequence). The CDR3 is made up of 16 amino acids. Trimming pared 3 bases from V and 0 bases from J, leaving 9 bases between. CDR3 loop: CASSMAGLSGANVLTF. Here the CDR3 DNA reads TGTGCCAGTAGTATGGCAGGACTCTCTGGGGCCAACGTCCTGACTTTC.

This chain connects TRBV30 to TRBJ2-3; D may be TRBD1 (6 bases). Looked up from germline, CDR1 is GTSNPN and CDR2 is SVGIG (reference sequence). CDR3 length: 13 residues. Deletions cut 2 bases from V and 5 bases from J, with 11 bases between. CDR3 bases: TGTGCCTGGAGTCCCCAGGGGAGAGATACGCAGTATTTT. It translates to CAWSPQGRDTQYF.

The chain uses TRBV12-5 and TRBJ2-2; possibly TRBD1 for D (6 bases). The CDR3 spans 16 residues. V gave up 0 bases and J gave up 5 bases, with 13 bases separating them. Germline V gene data show CDR1 as LGHNT and CDR2 as FRNRAP. CDR3 sequence reads: CASGLVHGTTTGELFF. DNA for the CDR3: TGTGCTAGTGGTTTGGTACACGGGACAACGACCGGGGAGCTGTTTTTT.

This sequence joins TRBV5-4 and TRBJ1-2, with TRBD1 identical over 7 bases. Germline CDR1 reads SGHNT; CDR2 reads YYREEE (reference sequence). The trim removed 0 bases at V and 0 bases at J, leaving 2 bases unmatched. The CDR3 runs to 15 residues. The CDR3 reads CASSLAGTANYGYTF. As DNA, the CDR3 is TGTGCCAGCAGCTTGGCCGGGACAGCTAACTATGGCTACACCTTC.

The J gene is TRBJ2-6, the V gene TRBV7-3; TRBD1 is a possible D gene (5 bases). From germline, CDR1 is SGHTA and CDR2 FQGTGA. Trimming removed 5 bases at V and 0 bases at J, with 17 bases between. The CDR3 runs 18 residues. Here the CDR3 DNA reads TGTGCCAGCAGCGCAACAGGTACCGCATTCTCTGGGGCCAACGTCCTGACTTTC. Protein product: CASSATGTAFSGANVLTF. The complete variable domain, with remaining parts taken from reference TRBV7-3 and TRBJ2-6, reads GAGVSQTPSNKVTEKGKYVELRCDPISGHTALYWYRQSLGQGPEFLIYFQGTGAADDSGLPNDRFFAVRPEGSVSTLKIQRTERGDSAVYLCASSATGTAFSGANVLTFGAGSRLTVL.

This clone showed up just a few times. The chain joins TRBV18 to TRBJ2-2, with 10 positions matching TRBD1. The CDR3 runs to 15 residues. The germline V gene encodes CDR1 KGHSH and CDR2 LQKENI. The ends lost 3 bases at V and 6 bases at J; junction bases unmatched: 4. Here the CDR3 reads CASSPSGQGAGELFF. CDR3 in DNA: TGTGCCAGCTCACCCTCCGGACAGGGGGCCGGGGAGCTGTTTTTT.